This is a list of T cell receptor beta chains from one sample in a study of T cell changes during pregnancy in multiple sclerosis. Assay: immunoSEQ multiplex PCR; the TCRdb copy retains only in-frame clones and omits some. Of tens of thousands of clones in the sample, roughly nine tenths are singletons; the top ten hold around 0.3%. This sample comprised CD4+ T cells from peripheral blood mononuclear cells, obtained in the third trimester of pregnancy. These receptor sequences come from a female donor in good health, enrolled as a control in a pregnancy study. CDR3s include the opening cysteine and the closing phenylalanine or tryptophan. A D gene is named only where the DNA matches it firmly. Size is stated for part of the rows, as once, few or many counts, or as a class when the clone is expanded.

clone_size,v_call,cdr3_length,j_call,d_call,cdr3_aa,cdr3_nt
.,TRBV28,17,TRBJ1-4,TRBD1,CASSEGAAPATNEKLFF,TGTGCCAGCAGTGAGGGGGCCGCGCCCGCAACTAATGAAAAACTGTTTTTT
.,TRBV7-2,12,TRBJ1-2,.,CASSLDSYGYTF,TGTGCCAGCAGCCTAGACAGCTATGGCTACACCTTC
once,TRBV5-6,14,TRBJ2-4,.,CASMRGGRGNIQYF,TGTGCCAGCATGAGGGGGGGGCGGGGAAACATTCAGTACTTC
once,TRBV27,15,TRBJ2-5,TRBD1,CASRQGGFARETQYF,TGTGCCAGCCGACAGGGGGGGTTCGCAAGAGAGACCCAGTACTTC
.,TRBV15,18,TRBJ1-3,TRBD1,CATSRDLLDRSSGNTIYF,TGTGCCACCAGCAGAGACTTACTGGACAGGAGCTCTGGAAACACCATATATTTT
.,TRBV9,15,TRBJ2-7,.,CASSVEIGGTYEQYF,TGTGCCAGCAGCGTAGAGATTGGGGGCACCTACGAGCAGTACTTC
.,TRBV19,15,TRBJ2-5,.,CASSVKGGGQETQYF,TGTGCCAGTAGTGTGAAGGGTGGAGGACAAGAGACCCAGTACTTC
.,TRBV9,15,TRBJ2-1,TRBD1,CASSVGQGVWNEQFF,TGTGCCAGCAGCGTAGGGCAGGGGGTCTGGAATGAGCAGTTCTTC
.,TRBV2,13,TRBJ1-4,TRBD1,CASRVTGGEKLFF,TGTGCCAGCCGGGTGACAGGGGGAGAAAAACTGTTTTTT
.,TRBV18,11,TRBJ2-5,.,CASSRQETQYF,TGTGCCAGCTCCAGACAAGAGACCCAGTACTTC
.,TRBV5-4,15,TRBJ2-7,TRBD1,CASSPGQANLYEQYF,TGTGCCAGCAGCCCGGGACAGGCAAACCTCTACGAGCAGTACTTC
.,TRBV11-1,13,TRBJ2-3,.,CASSRGEADTQYF,TGTGCCAGCAGCCGTGGAGAGGCAGATACGCAGTATTTT
.,TRBV5-1,15,TRBJ1-6,.,CASSLAQSGNSPLHF,TGCGCCAGCAGCTTGGCACAGTCCGGTAATTCACCCCTCCACTTT
.,TRBV30,13,TRBJ1-2,TRBD1,CAWISRMTGGYTF,TGTGCCTGGATCAGCAGAATGACAGGGGGCTACACCTTC
.,TRBV6-6,14,TRBJ2-3,.,CASSQGLSTDTQYF,TGTGCCAGCAGCCAAGGACTGAGCACAGATACGCAGTATTTT
.,TRBV5-8,14,TRBJ1-4,.,CASSLVSVPGKLFF,TGTGCCAGCAGCTTGGTATCCGTACCGGGTAAACTGTTTTTT
.,TRBV30,13,TRBJ1-5,TRBD1,CAWTGQADQPQHF,TGTGCCTGGACCGGACAGGCGGATCAGCCCCAGCATTTT
.,TRBV6-5,15,TRBJ1-4,TRBD1,CASSPDRATNEKLFF,TGTGCCAGCAGCCCGGACAGGGCAACTAATGAAAAACTGTTTTTT
.,TRBV18,15,TRBJ2-1,TRBD2,CASSPPGLGSREQFF,TGTGCCAGCTCACCGCCGGGACTAGGATCACGTGAGCAGTTCTTC
.,TRBV6-4,13,TRBJ1-4,TRBD1,CASSPDRGEKLFF,TGTGCCAGCAGTCCGGACAGGGGTGAAAAACTGTTTTTT
.,TRBV19,15,TRBJ2-2,TRBD1,CASTGTGGAIGELFF,TGTGCCAGTACCGGGACAGGGGGCGCGATCGGGGAGCTGTTTTTT
.,TRBV19,15,TRBJ1-2,TRBD1,CASSMATGAMGGYTF,TGTGCCAGTAGTATGGCGACAGGGGCTATGGGTGGCTACACCTTC
.,TRBV19,15,TRBJ2-1,TRBD1,CASTRRQGGDNEQFF,TGTGCCAGTACCCGGAGACAGGGTGGGGACAATGAGCAGTTCTTC
.,TRBV5-6,15,TRBJ1-4,.,CASSPVWQSNEKLFF,TGTGCCAGCAGCCCCGTCTGGCAAAGTAATGAAAAACTGTTTTTT
.,TRBV5-6,14,TRBJ2-7,TRBD1,CASSFWTGGYEQYF,TGTGCCAGCAGCTTCTGGACAGGGGGCTACGAGCAGTACTTC
few,TRBV7-2,16,TRBJ2-5,TRBD2,CASSLRSGGLQETQYF,TGTGCCAGCAGCCTCCGGAGCGGGGGGCTCCAAGAGACCCAGTACTTC
.,TRBV15,15,TRBJ2-3,.,CATSRFRDGTDTQYF,TGTGCCACCAGCAGATTTCGGGATGGCACAGATACGCAGTATTTT
once,TRBV19,13,TRBJ1-2,.,CASSPRQNYGYTF,TGTGCCAGTAGTCCGCGACAGAACTATGGCTACACCTTC
.,TRBV6-5,15,TRBJ1-1,TRBD1,CASSYPTGGGTEAFF,TGTGCCAGCAGTTACCCGACAGGGGGCGGAACTGAAGCTTTCTTT
.,TRBV14,15,TRBJ2-7,.,CASSLLQAGSYEQYF,TGTGCCAGCAGCCTCCTGCAGGCAGGTTCCTACGAGCAGTACTTC
.,TRBV11-1,13,TRBJ2-7,.,CASSLGGSYEQYF,TGTGCCAGCAGCTTGGGCGGGTCCTACGAGCAGTACTTC
.,TRBV5-4,16,TRBJ2-7,TRBD2,CASSLKLAGARYEQYF,TGTGCCAGCAGCTTGAAACTAGCGGGGGCCAGGTACGAGCAGTACTTC
once,TRBV4-3,15,TRBJ1-1,.,CASSQGVGLNTEAFF,TGCGCCAGCAGCCAAGGGGTGGGACTTAACACTGAAGCTTTCTTT
.,TRBV9,18,TRBJ2-6,TRBD2,CASSVARRGGQGANVLTF,TGTGCCAGCAGCGTAGCTCGACGGGGGGGTCAGGGGGCCAACGTCCTGACTTTC
.,TRBV6-6,15,TRBJ2-3,.,CASSYATSMSDTQYF,TGTGCCAGCAGCTACGCGACTAGTATGTCGGATACGCAGTATTTT
.,TRBV19,15,TRBJ1-2,.,CASSFYDNPNYGYTF,TGTGCCAGTAGTTTTTATGACAACCCTAACTATGGCTACACCTTC
.,TRBV7-3,19,TRBJ2-6,.,CASSPSSGPLNSGANVLTF,TGTGCCAGCAGCCCGTCGTCAGGCCCCCTAAACTCTGGGGCCAACGTCCTGACTTTC
.,TRBV5-1,13,TRBJ1-2,.,CASSLAGDYGYTF,TGCGCCAGCAGCTTGGCAGGGGACTATGGCTACACCTTC
.,TRBV19,15,TRBJ2-2,.,CASSTRTENTGELFF,TGTGCCAGTAGTACGCGGACAGAAAACACCGGGGAGCTGTTTTTT
.,TRBV7-9,13,TRBJ1-2,.,CASSLYKGDGYTF,TGTGCCAGCAGCTTATATAAAGGAGATGGCTACACCTTC
.,TRBV6-5,13,TRBJ1-6,TRBD1,CASSHRGDSPLHF,TGTGCCAGCAGTCACAGGGGAGATTCACCCCTCCACTTT
.,TRBV18,15,TRBJ1-1,.,CASSSSGGRNTEAFF,TGTGCCAGCTCGTCCTCGGGGGGTAGGAACACTGAAGCTTTCTTT
.,TRBV7-9,12,TRBJ1-5,.,CASSLNPHFLHF,TGTGCCAGCAGCTTAAACCCTCACTTTCTGCATTTT
.,TRBV7-2,16,TRBJ1-6,.,CASSLEVRRGDSPLHF,TGTGCCAGCAGCTTAGAGGTCCGCAGGGGTGATTCACCCCTCCACTTT
.,TRBV5-4,14,TRBJ1-2,TRBD1,CASSPWTGNYGYTF,TGTGCCAGCAGCCCATGGACAGGGAACTATGGCTACACCTTC
.,TRBV2,14,TRBJ1-4,.,CASKEGWSNEKLFF,TGTGCCAGCAAGGAGGGGTGGTCTAATGAAAAACTGTTTTTT
.,TRBV9,14,TRBJ2-2,TRBD2,CASGSGGPSGELFF,TGTGCCAGCGGCTCGGGGGGGCCCTCCGGGGAGCTGTTTTTT
.,TRBV7-2,15,TRBJ1-3,.,CASYLGGKSGNTIYF,TGTGCCAGCTATCTTGGGGGGAAGTCTGGAAACACCATATATTTT
.,TRBV6-5,14,TRBJ1-2,.,CASSGRTDLYGYTF,TGTGCCAGCAGTGGCCGGACAGACCTCTATGGCTACACCTTC